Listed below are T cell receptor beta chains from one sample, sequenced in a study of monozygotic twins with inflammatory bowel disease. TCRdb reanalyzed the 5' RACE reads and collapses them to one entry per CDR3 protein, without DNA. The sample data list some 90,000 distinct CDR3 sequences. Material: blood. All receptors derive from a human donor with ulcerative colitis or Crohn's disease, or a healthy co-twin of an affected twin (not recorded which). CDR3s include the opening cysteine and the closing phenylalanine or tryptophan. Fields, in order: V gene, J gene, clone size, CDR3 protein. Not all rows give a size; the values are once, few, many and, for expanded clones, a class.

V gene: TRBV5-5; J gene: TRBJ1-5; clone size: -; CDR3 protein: CASSLEVGRNQPQHF
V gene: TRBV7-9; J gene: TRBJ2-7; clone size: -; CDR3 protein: CASSRSAGNDYEQYF
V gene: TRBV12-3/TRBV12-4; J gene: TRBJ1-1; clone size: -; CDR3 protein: CASSLGRTEAFF
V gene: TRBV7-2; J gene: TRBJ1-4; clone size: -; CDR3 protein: CASTPLLNEKLFF
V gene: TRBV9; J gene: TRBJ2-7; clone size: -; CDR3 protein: CASSVATSGSYEQYF
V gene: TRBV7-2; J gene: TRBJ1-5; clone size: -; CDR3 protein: CASSFTGAQPQHF
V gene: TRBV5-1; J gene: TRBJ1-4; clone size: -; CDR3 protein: CASSETGMGEKLFF
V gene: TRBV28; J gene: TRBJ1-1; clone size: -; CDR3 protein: CASSFSGADIEAFF
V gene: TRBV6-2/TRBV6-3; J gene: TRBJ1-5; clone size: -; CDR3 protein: CASSLGQMGQPQHF
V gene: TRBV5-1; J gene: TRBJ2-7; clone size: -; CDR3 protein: CASSLGVGTGHPSYEQYF
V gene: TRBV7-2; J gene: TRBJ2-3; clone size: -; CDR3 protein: CASSPRPGGAADTQYF
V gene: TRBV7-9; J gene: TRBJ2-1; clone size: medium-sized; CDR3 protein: CASSLSGTSNEQFF
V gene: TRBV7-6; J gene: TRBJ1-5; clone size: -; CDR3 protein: CASSLHRARNQPQHF
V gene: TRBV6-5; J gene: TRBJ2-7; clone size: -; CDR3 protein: CASSYGTESSEQYF
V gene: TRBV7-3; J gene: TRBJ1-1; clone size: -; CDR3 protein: CASSLTRGTEAFF
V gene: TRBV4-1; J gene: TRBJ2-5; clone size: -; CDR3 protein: CASSLRGFGEETQYF
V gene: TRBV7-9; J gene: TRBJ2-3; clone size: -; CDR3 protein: CATTPYRTGPDTQYF
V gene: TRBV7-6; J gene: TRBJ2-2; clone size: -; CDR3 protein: CASSPLSRGYAGELFF
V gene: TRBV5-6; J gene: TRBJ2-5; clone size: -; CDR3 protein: CASSSLKETQYF
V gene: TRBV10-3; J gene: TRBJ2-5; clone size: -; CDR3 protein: CAISNTGRGETQYF
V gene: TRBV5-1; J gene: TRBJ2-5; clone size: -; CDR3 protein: CASSLVRTTIQETQYF
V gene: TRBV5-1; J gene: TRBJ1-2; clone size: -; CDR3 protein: CASSFDTNYGYTF
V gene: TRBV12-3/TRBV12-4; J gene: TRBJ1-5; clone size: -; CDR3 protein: CASSYSGWPQPQHF
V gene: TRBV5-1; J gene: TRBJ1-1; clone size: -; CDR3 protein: CASSFSGQGATEAFF
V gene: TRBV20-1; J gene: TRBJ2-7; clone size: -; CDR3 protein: CSANPRQGFPYEQYF
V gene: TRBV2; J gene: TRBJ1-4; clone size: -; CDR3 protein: CASRVTTNEKLFF
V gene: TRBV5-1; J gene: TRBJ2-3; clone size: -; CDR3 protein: CASSLGTATDTQYF
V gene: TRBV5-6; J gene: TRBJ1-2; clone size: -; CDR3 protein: CASSFTGFFYGYTF
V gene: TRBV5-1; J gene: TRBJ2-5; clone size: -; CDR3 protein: CASRGTQETQYF
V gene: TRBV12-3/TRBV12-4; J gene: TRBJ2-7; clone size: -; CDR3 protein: CASSSGQATPDF
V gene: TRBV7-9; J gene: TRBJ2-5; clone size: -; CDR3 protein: CASSNGRGETQYF
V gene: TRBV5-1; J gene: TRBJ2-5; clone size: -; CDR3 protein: CASSERTGQGTQYF
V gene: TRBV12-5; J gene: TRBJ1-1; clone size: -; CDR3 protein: CASGLLMDTEAFF
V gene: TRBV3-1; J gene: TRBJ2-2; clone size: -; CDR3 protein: CASSPRQESYTGELFF
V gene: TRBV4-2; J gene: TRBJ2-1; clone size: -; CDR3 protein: CASSGSGASYNEQFF
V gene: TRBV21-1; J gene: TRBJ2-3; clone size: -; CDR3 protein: CASDPPKCADTQYF
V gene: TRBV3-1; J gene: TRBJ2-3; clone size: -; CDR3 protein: CASSRGTDTQYF
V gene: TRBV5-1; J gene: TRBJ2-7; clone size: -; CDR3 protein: CASSLAAGAGAYEQYF
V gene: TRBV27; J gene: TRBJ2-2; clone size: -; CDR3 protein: CASSPLVTGELFF
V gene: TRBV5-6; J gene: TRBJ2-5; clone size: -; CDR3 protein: CASSSGRGETQYF
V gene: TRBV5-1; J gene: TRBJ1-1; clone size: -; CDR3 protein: CASSFRFMNTEAFF
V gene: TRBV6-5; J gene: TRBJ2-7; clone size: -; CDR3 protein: CASSYYGGQGVTEQYF
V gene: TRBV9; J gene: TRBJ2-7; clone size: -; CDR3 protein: CASSPYPGTGSYEQYF
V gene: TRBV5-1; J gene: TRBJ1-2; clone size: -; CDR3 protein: CASSLKGPGMGNGYTF
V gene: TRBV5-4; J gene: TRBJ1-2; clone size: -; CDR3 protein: CASSARDKTDGYTF
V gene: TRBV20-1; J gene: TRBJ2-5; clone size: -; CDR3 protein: CSAQTSGEETQYF
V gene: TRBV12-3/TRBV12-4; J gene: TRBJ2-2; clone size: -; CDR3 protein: CASRPDRGRGTGELFF
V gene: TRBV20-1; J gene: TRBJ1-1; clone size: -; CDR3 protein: CSVGEEPRSNTEAFF
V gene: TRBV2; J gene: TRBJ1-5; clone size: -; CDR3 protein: CASSRTGTLGYSNQPQHF
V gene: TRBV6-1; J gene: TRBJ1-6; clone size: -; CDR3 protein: CASHPFGLSSYNSPLHF
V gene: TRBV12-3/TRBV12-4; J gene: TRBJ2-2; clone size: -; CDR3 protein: CATKRLNTGELFF
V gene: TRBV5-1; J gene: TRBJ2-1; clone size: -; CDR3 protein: CASSDSYNEQFF
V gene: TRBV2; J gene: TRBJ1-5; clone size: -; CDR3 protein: CASSDWTGNQPQHF
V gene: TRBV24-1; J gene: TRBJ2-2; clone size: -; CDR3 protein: CATSGQGGTGELFF